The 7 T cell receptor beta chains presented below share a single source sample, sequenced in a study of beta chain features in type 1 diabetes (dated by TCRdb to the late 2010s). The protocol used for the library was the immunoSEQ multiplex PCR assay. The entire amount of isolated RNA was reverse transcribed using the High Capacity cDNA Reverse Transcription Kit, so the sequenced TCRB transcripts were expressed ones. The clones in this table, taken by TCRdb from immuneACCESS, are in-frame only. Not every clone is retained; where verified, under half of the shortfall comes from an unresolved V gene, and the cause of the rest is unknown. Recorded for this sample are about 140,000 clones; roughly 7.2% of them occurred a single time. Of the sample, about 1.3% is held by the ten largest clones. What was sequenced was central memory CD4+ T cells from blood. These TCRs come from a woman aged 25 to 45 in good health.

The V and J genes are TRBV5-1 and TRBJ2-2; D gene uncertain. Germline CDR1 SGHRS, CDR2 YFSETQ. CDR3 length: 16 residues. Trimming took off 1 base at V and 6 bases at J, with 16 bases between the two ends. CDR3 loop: CASSLFGFDEAGELFF. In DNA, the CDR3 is TGCGCCAGCAGCTTGTTCGGGTTCGATGAGGCCGGGGAGCTGTTTTTT.

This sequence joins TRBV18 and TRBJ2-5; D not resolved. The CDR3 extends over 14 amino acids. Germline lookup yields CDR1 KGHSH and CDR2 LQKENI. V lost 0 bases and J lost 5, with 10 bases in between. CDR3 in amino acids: CASSPPARRETQYF. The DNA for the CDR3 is TGTGCCAGCTCACCACCGGCTAGAAGGGAGACCCAGTACTTC.

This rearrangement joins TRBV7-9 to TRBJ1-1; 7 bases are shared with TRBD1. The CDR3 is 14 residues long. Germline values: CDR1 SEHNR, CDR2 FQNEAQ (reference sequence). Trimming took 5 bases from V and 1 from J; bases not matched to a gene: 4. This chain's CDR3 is CASSLGQANTEAFF. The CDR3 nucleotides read TGTGCCAGCAGCCTTGGACAGGCGAACACTGAAGCTTTCTTT.

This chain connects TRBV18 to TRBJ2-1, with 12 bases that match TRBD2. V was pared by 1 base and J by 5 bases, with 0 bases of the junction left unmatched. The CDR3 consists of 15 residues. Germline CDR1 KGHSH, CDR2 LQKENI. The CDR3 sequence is CASSPRTSGNNEQFF. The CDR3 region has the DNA TGTGCCAGCTCACCACGGACTAGCGGGAACAATGAGCAGTTCTTC.

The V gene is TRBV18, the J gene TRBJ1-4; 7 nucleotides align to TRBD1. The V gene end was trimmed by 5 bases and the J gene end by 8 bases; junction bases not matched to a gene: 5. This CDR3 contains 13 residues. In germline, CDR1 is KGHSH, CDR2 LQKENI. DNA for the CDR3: TGTGCCAGCTCATTCGGACAGGAGGAAAAACTGTTTTTT. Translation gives CASSFGQEEKLFF.

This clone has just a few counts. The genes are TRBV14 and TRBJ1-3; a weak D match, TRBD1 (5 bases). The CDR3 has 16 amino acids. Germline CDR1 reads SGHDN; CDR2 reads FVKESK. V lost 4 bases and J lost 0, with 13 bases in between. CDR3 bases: TGTGCCAGCAGCCGGTCGGGACTGCTCTCTGGAAACACCATATATTTT. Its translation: CASSRSGLLSGNTIYF.

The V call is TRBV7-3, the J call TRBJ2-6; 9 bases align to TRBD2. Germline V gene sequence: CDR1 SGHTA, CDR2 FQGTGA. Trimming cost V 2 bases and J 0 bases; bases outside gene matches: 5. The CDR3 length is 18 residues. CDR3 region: CASSLVAGARSGANVLTF. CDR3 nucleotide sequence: TGTGCCAGCAGCTTAGTAGCGGGAGCGCGCTCTGGGGCCAACGTCCTGACTTTC.